Listed below are T cell receptor beta chains from one sample, sequenced in a study of T cell responses to AZD1222 COVID-19 vaccine. The assay was immunoSEQ multiplex PCR, and TCRdb's table has in-frame clones only and misses some. Altogether about 160,000 clones are present, around 93% being singletons, with the ten largest covering around 2%. The source material was peripheral blood, sampled on day 0 of AZD1222 vaccination. Every receptor here comes from an adult in good health. The CDR3 runs from the conserved cysteine through the conserved F or W. D genes are given only for firm matches. Where a row states a size, it is once, few, many or the class of an expanded clone; other rows omit it.

>.|12|TRBJ1-5|.|TRBV18
TGTGCCAGCTCACCACCACTTCAGCCCCAGCATTTT
CASSPPLQPQHF
>.|13|TRBJ2-7|.|TRBV11-3
TGTGCCAGCAGCTTAGCTTCAGGCATGGAGCAGTACTTC
CASSLASGMEQYF
>.|14|TRBJ1-1|.|TRBV29-1
TGCAGCGTTCAGCCCGGAGGGGTGAACACTGAAGCTTTCTTT
CSVQPGGVNTEAFF
>.|15|TRBJ2-7|TRBD1|TRBV9
TGTGCCAGCAGCGTATCCGGGACAGCAGGATACGAGCAGTACTTC
CASSVSGTAGYEQYF
>.|15|TRBJ1-1|TRBD1|TRBV2
TGTGCCAGCAGACCGGGACAGATCGGACGGACTGAAGCTTTCTTT
CASRPGQIGRTEAFF
>.|12|TRBJ1-2|.|TRBV19
TGTGCCAGTAGAAGTGAGGGTAATGGCTACACCTTC
CASRSEGNGYTF
>.|12|TRBJ1-1|.|TRBV19
TGTGCCAGTAGTATGAGACAGGTTGAAGCTTTCTTT
CASSMRQVEAFF
>.|12|TRBJ1-1|.|TRBV7-9
TGTGCCAGCAGCTTAGGTATGGCTGAAGCTTTCTTT
CASSLGMAEAFF
>.|17|TRBJ2-4|.|TRBV4-1
TGCGCCAGCAGCCAAGGTGGGGCCCGAGACCCCAAAAACATTCAGTACTTC
CASSQGGARDPKNIQYF
>.|12|TRBJ1-1|.|TRBV13
TGTGCCAGCAGCTTAGGAGGGCGCGAAGCTTTCTTT
CASSLGGREAFF
>.|12|TRBJ1-1|.|TRBV28
TGTGCCAGCAGTTTAAGGTTTTTTGAAGCTTTCTTT
CASSLRFFEAFF
>.|13|TRBJ1-5|.|TRBV7-2
TGTGCCAGCAGCTTACGGGGGGACCAGCCCCAGCATTTT
CASSLRGDQPQHF
>.|16|TRBJ1-4|TRBD1|TRBV27
TGTGCCAGCGCAGAGACAGGGGTCGGGGGGTATGAAAAACTGTTTTTT
CASAETGVGGYEKLFF
>.|14|TRBJ2-7|.|TRBV19
TGTGCCAGTTCCGGGGCAGGGCAATTTACCGAGCAGTACTTC
CASSGAGQFTEQYF
>.|18|TRBJ2-5|.|TRBV28
TGTGCCAGCAGTTTAATGGTGGGGGCCGGGTCGGGCCAAGAGACCCAGTACTTC
CASSLMVGAGSGQETQYF
>.|15|TRBJ2-5|TRBD2|TRBV9
TGTGCCAGCAGCGATGTTAGCGGGAGTTGGGAGACCCAGTACTTC
CASSDVSGSWETQYF
>.|15|TRBJ2-7|.|TRBV24-1
TGTGCCACCAGTGATCCCAGGGGACCCTCCTACGAGCAGTACTTC
CATSDPRGPSYEQYF
>.|13|TRBJ2-7|.|TRBV5-1
TGCGCCAGCAGCTCGAACGGGGATTACGAGCAGTACTTC
CASSSNGDYEQYF
>.|13|TRBJ1-4|.|TRBV5-1
TGCGCCAGCAGGAGACAGGTTAATGAAAAACTGTTTTTT
CASRRQVNEKLFF
>.|16|TRBJ2-1|TRBD1|TRBV5-6
TGTGCCAGCAGCCCCCGACCTGACAGGGGGCATAATGAGCAGTTCTTC
CASSPRPDRGHNEQFF
>.|16|TRBJ1-3|.|TRBV5-1
TGCGCCAGCAGCTTGGGGCTAGTGCCTTCTGGAAACACCATATATTTT
CASSLGLVPSGNTIYF
>.|15|TRBJ2-1|.|TRBV19
TGTGCCAGTAGTACAGGGAAATCCTCCTACAATGAGCAGTTCTTC
CASSTGKSSYNEQFF
>.|16|TRBJ1-4|TRBD1|TRBV11-2
TGTGCCAGCAGCCCTCGGACAGGTGGGGTTACTGAAAAACTGTTTTTT
CASSPRTGGVTEKLFF
>.|12|TRBJ2-1|.|TRBV7-9
TGTGCCAGCAGCTTAGATTACAGTGAGCAGTTCTTC
CASSLDYSEQFF
>.|16|TRBJ2-7|TRBD1|TRBV15
TGTGCCACCAGCAGAGATCTATGGGGACAGACCTACGAGCAGTACTTC
CATSRDLWGQTYEQYF
>.|15|TRBJ1-2|.|TRBV7-2
TGTGCCAGCAGCCGCGGAGGGGTCTATAACTATGGCTACACCTTC
CASSRGGVYNYGYTF
>.|14|TRBJ1-4|TRBD1|TRBV28
TGTGCCAGCAGTTTGTGGCAGGGGGCTGAAAAACTGTTTTTT
CASSLWQGAEKLFF
>.|14|TRBJ2-7|TRBD1|TRBV11-2
TGTGCCAGCAGCACGCAAGGGACAGGGGACGGGCAGTACTTC
CASSTQGTGDGQYF
>few|14|TRBJ1-2|.|TRBV3-1/TRBV3-2
TGTGCCAGCAGCCCCGGGACGGGGAACTATGGCTACACCTTC
CASSPGTGNYGYTF
>.|13|TRBJ2-3|.|TRBV7-2
TGTGCCAGCAGCTTATCCCCCCCAGATACGCAGTATTTT
CASSLSPPDTQYF
>.|15|TRBJ1-6|.|TRBV5-6
TGTGCCAGCAGGCCTAGGGAGGCCTATAATTCACCCCTCCACTTT
CASRPREAYNSPLHF
>.|13|TRBJ1-2|.|TRBV6-1
TGTGCCAGCAGTGAGGGAGGTGGAGATGGCTACACCTTC
CASSEGGGDGYTF
>.|14|TRBJ1-2|TRBD1|TRBV19
TGTGCCAGTAGTACAGGGACAGGGCGCTATGGCTACACCTTC
CASSTGTGRYGYTF
>.|15|TRBJ2-3|TRBD2|TRBV7-9
TGTGCCCCAGGTCTAGGGACTAGCGTGACAGATACGCAGTATTTT
CAPGLGTSVTDTQYF
>.|15|TRBJ1-6|TRBD1|TRBV28
TGTGCCAGCAGTTTTTCTGACAGGGCCAATTCACCCCTCCACTTT
CASSFSDRANSPLHF
>.|16|TRBJ1-1|TRBD1|TRBV5-1
TGCGCCAGCAGCACCGAGACAGGGAGGAGGAACACTGAAGCTTTCTTT
CASSTETGRRNTEAFF
>.|14|TRBJ1-4|.|TRBV7-8
TGTGCCAGCAGCTTATCGGGGAATAATGAAAAACTGTTTTTT
CASSLSGNNEKLFF
>once|15|TRBJ2-1|.|TRBV7-3
TGTGCCAGCAGCTTAAATTCTGGGCCAGCTAATGAGCAGTTCTTC
CASSLNSGPANEQFF
>.|14|TRBJ1-1|.|TRBV5-5
TGTGCCAGCAGCTTGGGACAGGCGAACACTGAAGCTTTCTTT
CASSLGQANTEAFF
>.|13|TRBJ2-2|TRBD1|TRBV18
TGTGCCAGCTCCCTTGGACAGGCCGGGGAGCTGTTTTTT
CASSLGQAGELFF
>.|15|TRBJ1-5|.|TRBV29-1
TGCAGCGTAGCATTGGGAGTAGATAGCAATCAGCCCCAGCATTTT
CSVALGVDSNQPQHF
>once|12|TRBJ1-1|.|TRBV27
TGTGCCAGCGGGTTTAGGATCACTGAAGCTTTCTTT
CASGFRITEAFF
>.|15|TRBJ1-1|TRBD1|TRBV19
TGTGCCACCCTGTTGGGACAGGGGGTGAGCACTGAAGCTTTCTTT
CATLLGQGVSTEAFF
>.|13|TRBJ1-2|TRBD1|TRBV2
TGTGCCACCTTCACCGGGACAGGGAGTGGCTACACCTTC
CATFTGTGSGYTF
>.|18|TRBJ1-4|.|TRBV9
TGTGCCAGCAGCGTAACGGGGGCGTCGGGTATGCCTAATGAAAAACTGTTTTTT
CASSVTGASGMPNEKLFF
>.|14|TRBJ1-5|.|TRBV27
TGTGCCAGCAGTGTTTGGGTGGGGGATCAGCCCCAGCATTTT
CASSVWVGDQPQHF
>.|12|TRBJ2-7|.|TRBV11-2
TGTGCCAGCAGCGAAAGGGTCTACGAGCAGTACTTC
CASSERVYEQYF
>.|13|TRBJ1-5|.|TRBV21-1
TGTGCCAGCAAGAACTCCATCAATCAGCCCCAGCATTTT
CASKNSINQPQHF
>.|17|TRBJ2-7|TRBD1|TRBV14
TGTGCCAGCAGCCAAGGGTTATTCGGGACAGGGGGCTACGAGCAGTACTTC
CASSQGLFGTGGYEQYF